The T cell receptor (beta chain) described here comes from a study of T cells in Graves' hyperthyroidism and ophthalmopathy. Amplified regions were TCR beta CDR3 sequences from RNA transcripts. The study used the HTBI primer set for a first-round RT-PCR of the TCR CDR3. TCRdb ran MiXCR on the multiplex PCR reads and lists one entry per CDR3 protein. This sample has some 600,000 distinct CDR3 sequences, with 11% to 15% found just once. This clonotype was recorded a few times. The V gene's germline CDR1 is DFQATT and CDR2 SNEGSKA (reference sequence). This CDR3 has 15 residues. V trimming: 5 bases; J trimming: 7 bases; junction bases outside the gene matches: 13.

Source material: blood. The genes are TRBV20-1 and TRBJ2-2, with 7 bases fitting TRBD1. This TCR derives from a woman aged 25 to 39 with Graves' hyperthyroidism that later progressed to Graves' ophthalmopathy. CDR3 DNA: TGCAGTGCTCCTACTCCGGGACAGTCCATCGGGGAGCTGTTTTTT. This encodes CSAPTPGQSIGELFF.